Sequencing of this TCR beta chain was carried out in a study of somatic mutations in cytotoxic T cells in rheumatoid arthritis (dated by TCRdb to about 2017). Regarding the complete study: Patient peripheral blood (about 30 ml EDTA) was drawn right after diagnosis and before any treatment started. In newly diagnosed rheumatoid arthritis without treatment, the study examined if expanded CD8+ T-cell clones harbor somatic mutations, relying on TCRB deep sequencing to characterize clonality. Sorted V beta1+ cells also underwent TCRB sequencing, and some V beta antibody-stained T-cell populations were flow-sorted at nearly 100% purity on a FACSAria II or Sony SH800. A total of roughly 60 rheumatoid arthritis patients and about 20 healthy controls underwent TCRB deep sequencing. The median ages of the patient and control groups were essentially identical. Paper-wide results and their limitations: The finding that TRBV07 was slightly underrepresented in patients was left unadjusted for multiple comparisons. There was no significant difference in CD8+ T-cell clonality between rheumatoid arthritis patients and age-matched healthy controls. The largest CD8+ clone made up more than 20% of CD8+ cells in about an eighth of the roughly 60 patients, and blood and synovial fluid shared several identical CD8+ TCRB sequences. Healthy controls showed no age-related increase in CD8+ clonality, whereas patients did (Spearman r ~ 0.5). It was unknown which antigens the expanded CD8+ clones targeted, and their absence from virus-specific databases did not exclude viral specificity.

Genomic DNA underwent TCRB CDR3 sequencing using the immunoSEQ assay. For the original study's pipeline: Published virus-specific TCRB sequences were compared with patient CD8+ clones larger than 1%, and only a few matches were found. The analyses included only productive TCRB rearrangements. Defining a clone by its unique TCRB CDR3 sequence, the study calculated clonality as a productive clonality index derived from Shannon entropy. To calculate repertoire overlap between two samples, the template counts of each clone were considered relative to each sample's total templates. V-gene usage measured by flow cytometry correlated with TCRB sequencing V-gene usage, with a Spearman r of around 0.59. In its TCRdb copy, this immuneACCESS table keeps in-frame sequences only and misses some clones. Where compared with another copy, unresolved V genes explain less than half of these, and the others have no known cause. Clone size and the V and J calls come from that table; the DNA yielded D and trimming. The sample table lists 20,000 or so clones, roughly 77% of them with a count of one. Around 15% of the sample lies in the top ten.

The V and J ends are trimmed by 3 bases and 8 bases, leaving 8 bases between them. There are 12 amino acids in the CDR3, from cysteine to phenylalanine inclusive. Only the CDR3 part of the read is kept: 36 bases, read in frame from the first base. Taken from the germline V gene (reference sequence), the CDR1 and CDR2 loops are MNHEY and SMNVEV. A note on this clone: Its antigen is unknown. Qualities for individual bases were not recorded, and no much larger clone is one base off.

On an AutoMACS, CD4+ and CD8+ cells were isolated via positive magnetic bead selection, and their purity was verified by flow cytometry. A TCR V beta antibody panel was used in flow cytometry to screen first for clonal expansions, which were then characterized by TCRB deep sequencing of sorted CD8+ fractions. Ficoll-Paque PLUS density gradient separation was used to isolate peripheral blood mononuclear cells. DNA was extracted from CD4-enriched, CD8-enriched or PBMC samples with Nucleospin Tissue or Tissue XS kits and quantified with a Qubit 2.0 fluorometer. The V and J genes are TRBV27 and TRBJ2-1; the D gene is possibly TRBD2, with 6 bases matching. Sequencing input: CD8+ T cells sorted from blood. The TCR comes from an adult with rheumatoid arthritis. The DNA is as follows: TGTGCCAGCAGTTTTGCGGGGTATGAGCAGTTCTTC. This translates into CASSFAGYEQFF.